Listed below are T cell receptor beta chains from one sample, sequenced in a study of T cells in Graves' hyperthyroidism and ophthalmopathy. TCRdb re-derived calls from the multiplex PCR reads in MiXCR, one entry per CDR3 protein. The repertoire has about 380,000 distinct CDR3 sequences, roughly 13% of them found once; the top ten carry 11%. Material: blood. The receptors come from an older woman with Graves' hyperthyroidism. CDR3s include the opening cysteine and the closing phenylalanine or tryptophan. Fields, in order: CDR3 protein, clone size, V gene, J gene. Rows give clone size only sometimes, using once, few, many, or a class for an expanded clone.

cdr3_aa: CASSPVPDGGYTF
clone_size: many
v_call: TRBV5-1
j_call: TRBJ1-2

cdr3_aa: CASSQVGAETQYF
clone_size: NA
v_call: TRBV3-1
j_call: TRBJ2-5

cdr3_aa: CASSQGGLAWYF
clone_size: many
v_call: TRBV3-1
j_call: TRBJ2-3

cdr3_aa: CASSSPPPYNEQFF
clone_size: many
v_call: TRBV11-1
j_call: TRBJ2-1

cdr3_aa: CASSVYGPNRVVEQFF
clone_size: few
v_call: TRBV9
j_call: TRBJ2-1

cdr3_aa: CATSRDKGGSGFEQYF
clone_size: many
v_call: TRBV15
j_call: TRBJ2-7

cdr3_aa: CATCYSGANTGELFF
clone_size: NA
v_call: TRBV7-8
j_call: TRBJ2-2

cdr3_aa: CASSLRGSGRTNTGELFF
clone_size: few
v_call: TRBV27
j_call: TRBJ2-2

cdr3_aa: CASSLRGGNTGELFF
clone_size: few
v_call: TRBV2
j_call: TRBJ2-2

cdr3_aa: CASSLLGFGNTIYF
clone_size: many
v_call: TRBV28
j_call: TRBJ1-3

cdr3_aa: CASSPPGQGDGTQYF
clone_size: many
v_call: TRBV5-1
j_call: TRBJ2-3

cdr3_aa: CASSWPGGAGTDTQYF
clone_size: many
v_call: TRBV27
j_call: TRBJ2-3

cdr3_aa: CASSSGSSRDEAFF
clone_size: many
v_call: TRBV5-1
j_call: TRBJ1-1

cdr3_aa: CASSFPELDQPQHF
clone_size: many
v_call: TRBV12-3/TRBV12-4
j_call: TRBJ1-5

cdr3_aa: CASGWAASGEQYF
clone_size: few
v_call: TRBV12-5
j_call: TRBJ2-7

cdr3_aa: CASSLSQSGGGELFF
clone_size: few
v_call: TRBV11-3
j_call: TRBJ2-2

cdr3_aa: CATRGGTPSGNSPLHF
clone_size: few
v_call: TRBV10-3
j_call: TRBJ1-6

cdr3_aa: CASSSDLVSPLHF
clone_size: few
v_call: TRBV27
j_call: TRBJ1-6

cdr3_aa: CASSATSGSGNEQFF
clone_size: few
v_call: TRBV6-4
j_call: TRBJ2-1

cdr3_aa: CSARGVGETQYF
clone_size: many
v_call: TRBV20-1
j_call: TRBJ2-5

cdr3_aa: CASSRPPGQGAHEQYF
clone_size: many
v_call: TRBV27
j_call: TRBJ2-7

cdr3_aa: CASSPTVRNTEAFF
clone_size: few
v_call: TRBV3-1
j_call: TRBJ1-1

cdr3_aa: CSARRTSGRVSYNEQFF
clone_size: NA
v_call: TRBV20-1
j_call: TRBJ2-1

cdr3_aa: CASSLTGAPIREKLFF
clone_size: few
v_call: TRBV5-1
j_call: TRBJ1-4

cdr3_aa: CASSSGLAGGRIAGELFF
clone_size: many
v_call: TRBV19
j_call: TRBJ2-2

cdr3_aa: CASSLEGRETTEAFF
clone_size: many
v_call: TRBV5-1
j_call: TRBJ1-1

cdr3_aa: CNCLRGETQYF
clone_size: many
v_call: TRBV20-1
j_call: TRBJ2-5

cdr3_aa: CASKEGTGEQFF
clone_size: few
v_call: TRBV28
j_call: TRBJ2-1

cdr3_aa: CASSLVMASYEQYF
clone_size: many
v_call: TRBV7-6
j_call: TRBJ2-7

cdr3_aa: CASSLADPLAKNIQYF
clone_size: many
v_call: TRBV11-2
j_call: TRBJ2-4

cdr3_aa: CASSMGQGENIQYF
clone_size: NA
v_call: TRBV19
j_call: TRBJ2-4

cdr3_aa: CASSFSEPSYNEQFF
clone_size: NA
v_call: TRBV5-1
j_call: TRBJ2-1

cdr3_aa: CASSIAGQISQEQYF
clone_size: many
v_call: TRBV7-9
j_call: TRBJ2-7

cdr3_aa: CSAYPPGGGSYEQYF
clone_size: many
v_call: TRBV20-1
j_call: TRBJ2-7

cdr3_aa: CASSSGHPYNEQFF
clone_size: many
v_call: TRBV5-1
j_call: TRBJ2-1

cdr3_aa: CASSRSASGREQFF
clone_size: few
v_call: TRBV4-2
j_call: TRBJ2-1